This entry describes one T cell receptor beta chain. What it binds is unknown. The record originates from a study of T cells in localized non-small cell lung cancer. CDR3 length: 14 amino acids. Germline values: CDR1 MNHEY, CDR2 SVGAGI. V was pared by 5 bases and J by 4 bases, with 6 bases of the junction left unmatched. Measured with immunoSEQ multiplex PCR; TCRdb has only the in-frame clones, and not every one. The sample includes more than 45,000 clones, approximately 90% of them seen just once. General observations from the study: Since sequencing was restricted to only one region of the tumor, intratumor heterogeneity remains a possibility.

Here the sequenced sample was PBMCs, taken before any cancer treatment. The receptor's source is a man aged 40-75 years with stage II lung adenocarcinoma. This chain connects TRBV6-5 to TRBJ2-5, with 8 nucleotides matching TRBD2. CDR3 in amino acids: CASSKRGRRETQYF. The CDR3 bases are TGTGCCAGCAGTAAGCGGGGGAGGAGAGAGACCCAGTACTTC.